Described below is a single T cell receptor beta chain sequence and its context. This entry is derived from a study of blood T cell repertoires in COVID-19. For the study at large: Samples taken during acute and convalescent COVID-19 were collected in the United States, Italy and Spain.

Repertoires were generated with immunoSEQ multiplex PCR, while TCRdb's copy carries only in-frame clones and drops some. The table has approximately 58,000 clones, over 90% seen once. Trimming removed 4 bases from V and 7 bases from J, with 10 bases in between. Looked up from germline, CDR1 is MDHEN and CDR2 is SYDVKM. This CDR3 is built from 12 residues. The J gene is TRBJ1-1, the V gene TRBV28; D remains unclear. The origin of this receptor is a human donor in a cohort sampled during active COVID-19. Sequenced sample: peripheral blood. CDR3 loop: CASSSGPDEAFF. The DNA for the CDR3 is TGTGCCAGCAGTTCTGGCCCCGATGAAGCTTTCTTT.